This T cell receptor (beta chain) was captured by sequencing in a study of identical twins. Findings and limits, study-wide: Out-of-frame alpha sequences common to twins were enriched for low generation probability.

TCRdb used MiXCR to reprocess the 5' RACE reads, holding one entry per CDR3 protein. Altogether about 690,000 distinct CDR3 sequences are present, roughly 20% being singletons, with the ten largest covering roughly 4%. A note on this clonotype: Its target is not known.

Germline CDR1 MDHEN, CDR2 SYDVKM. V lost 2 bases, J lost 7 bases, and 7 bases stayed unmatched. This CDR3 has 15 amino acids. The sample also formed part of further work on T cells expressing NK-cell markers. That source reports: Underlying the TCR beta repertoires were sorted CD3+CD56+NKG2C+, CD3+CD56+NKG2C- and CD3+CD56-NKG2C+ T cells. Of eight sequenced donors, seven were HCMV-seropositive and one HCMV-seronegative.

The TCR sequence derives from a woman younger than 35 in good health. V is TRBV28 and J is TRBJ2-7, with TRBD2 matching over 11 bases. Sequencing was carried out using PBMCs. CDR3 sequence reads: CASSLGTSGGWEQYF. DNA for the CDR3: TGTGCCAGCAGTTTAGGGACTAGCGGCGGTTGGGAGCAGTACTTC.